This T cell receptor (beta chain) was captured in a study of T-cell memory formation after mild COVID-19. Study as a whole: In these data, TCR clusters were largely donor specific.

Via MiXCR, TCRdb re-called the 5' RACE reads, giving one row per CDR3 protein. The data contain about 360,000 distinct CDR3 sequences, 10% to 15% of them seen just once; the ten biggest clones take up roughly a fifth. V lost 1 base to trimming and J lost 0 bases, with 10 bases between them. This CDR3 has 15 residues. Germline assignment: CDR1 SGHRS and CDR2 YFSETQ. V and J are TRBV5-1 and TRBJ1-2; D is ambiguous. Material for sequencing was PBMCs or a T cell subset sorted from them (not recorded which). The TCR originated in a man younger than 35 who had mild COVID-19 (a few samples of this study predate the infection). Cell type and time point are not known. The CDR3 spells CASSLNRAANYGYTF. For the CDR3, the DNA is TGCGCCAGCAGCTTGAACAGAGCAGCTAACTATGGCTACACCTTC.